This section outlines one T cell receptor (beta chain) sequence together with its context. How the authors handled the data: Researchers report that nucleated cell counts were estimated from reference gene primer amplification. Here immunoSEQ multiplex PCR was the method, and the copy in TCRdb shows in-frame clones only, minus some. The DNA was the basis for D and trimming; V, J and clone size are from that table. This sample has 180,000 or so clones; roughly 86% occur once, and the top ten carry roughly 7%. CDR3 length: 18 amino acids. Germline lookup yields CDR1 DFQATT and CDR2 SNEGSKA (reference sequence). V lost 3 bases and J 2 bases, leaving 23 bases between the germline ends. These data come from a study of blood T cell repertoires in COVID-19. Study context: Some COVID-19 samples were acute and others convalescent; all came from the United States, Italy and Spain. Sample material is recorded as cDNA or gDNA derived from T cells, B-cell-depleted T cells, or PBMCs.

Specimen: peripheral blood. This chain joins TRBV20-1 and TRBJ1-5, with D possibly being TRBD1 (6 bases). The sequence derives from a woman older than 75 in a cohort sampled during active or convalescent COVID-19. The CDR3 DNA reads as TGCAGTGCTAGTCTTCGACAGGCTCAAGGTGCCGGCAATCAGCCCCAGCATTTT. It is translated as CSASLRQAQGAGNQPQHF.